This record concerns one T cell receptor beta chain sequence. The antigen is undetermined. Germline lookup yields CDR1 MNHNS and CDR2 SASEGT. CDR3 length: 15 amino acids. The J segment lost 0 bases and the V segment lost 5 bases, leaving 4 bases of the junction unmatched. The sample originates from a study of a mutant IDH1 vaccine in newly diagnosed glioma. The time point: week 5, during vaccination. Vaccinated patients received 300 ug of mutant IDH1 20-mer peptide per dose, with topical imiquimod. Method: immunoSEQ multiplex PCR; TCRdb's copy keeps in-frame clones and lacks some. Among over 50,000 clones listed, approximately 82% were seen once.

Sequenced here: PBMCs, sampled from a glioma patient whose treatment included an IDH1 peptide vaccine. This rearrangement joins TRBV6-1 to TRBJ2-7; 10 nucleotides agree with TRBD2. This TCR derives from a man aged 30 to 39 with glioma. This chain's CDR3 is CASSSLAGASYEQYF. The CDR3 region has the DNA TGTGCCAGCAGTTCTCTAGCGGGGGCCTCCTACGAGCAGTACTTC.